The rows below give T cell receptor beta chains drawn from one sample of a study of T cells in Graves' hyperthyroidism and ophthalmopathy. Each CDR3 protein gets one entry after TCRdb re-called the multiplex PCR reads with MiXCR. The sample has a few hundred thousand distinct CDR3 sequences, about a sixth seen once. Specimen: blood. The receptors were gathered from a woman aged 25 to 45 with Graves' hyperthyroidism. The CDR3 runs from the conserved cysteine through the conserved F or W. The order of the fields is clone size, D gene, J gene, V gene, CDR3 DNA, CDR3 protein. D genes are given only for firm matches. Size tells how often a clone was seen (once, few, many) or the class of an expanded clone, and some rows leave it out.

size: many; D: TRBD1; J: TRBJ1-1; V: TRBV29-1; DNA: TGCAGCGTGGACACAGGGGGCAAAGCTTTCTTT; CDR3: CSVDTGGKAFF
size: many; D: -; J: TRBJ2-7; V: TRBV20-1; DNA: TGCAGTGCTCCCGACCCAACGGGGGGCTGGGTCTCTAGGCAGTACTTC; CDR3: CSAPDPTGGWVSRQYF
size: many; D: -; J: TRBJ2-3; V: TRBV20-1; DNA: TGCAGTGCTAGCTTAGACACAGATACGCAGTATTTT; CDR3: CSASLDTDTQYF
size: many; D: -; J: TRBJ2-1; V: TRBV3-1; DNA: TGTGCCAGCAGCCAAGATGTGCGGTCGGGCTATGAGCAGTTCTTC; CDR3: CASSQDVRSGYEQFF
size: many; D: -; J: TRBJ2-3; V: TRBV20-1; DNA: TGCAGTGCTAGAGCCCCGGAGAAAGGACAGAAAGGGGCAGATACGCAGTATTTT; CDR3: CSARAPEKGQKGADTQYF
size: few; D: TRBD2; J: TRBJ2-7; V: TRBV20-1; DNA: TGCAGTGCTACCCCCCCCTCCAGGACTAGCTATTACGAGCAGTACTTC; CDR3: CSATPPSRTSYYEQYF
size: few; D: -; J: TRBJ2-1; V: TRBV2; DNA: TGTGCCAGCAGTGAAGCGCTTGATCGGGGGTTCTTC; CDR3: CASSEALDRGFF
size: many; D: -; J: TRBJ1-1; V: TRBV6-1; DNA: TGTGCCAGCAGTGAAGAAGGAGCTTTCTTT; CDR3: CASSEEGAFF
size: once; D: TRBD1; J: TRBJ1-6; V: TRBV20-1; DNA: TGCAGTGCTACCTCGACAGGGGGGACTTGGTCACCCCTCCACTTT; CDR3: CSATSTGGTWSPLHF
size: many; D: TRBD1; J: TRBJ2-3; V: TRBV20-1; DNA: TGCAGTGCTGTAGACTACGGGACAGGGGCAGATACGCAGTATTTT; CDR3: CSAVDYGTGADTQYF
size: many; D: -; J: TRBJ2-3; V: TRBV28; DNA: TGTGCCAGCAGTCCCCTAAGGGGATACACAGATACGCAGTATTTT; CDR3: CASSPLRGYTDTQYF
size: many; D: TRBD1; J: TRBJ1-1; V: TRBV5-1; DNA: TGCGCCAGCAGGGGGACAGGGGGCTTGGACACTGAAGCTTTCTTT; CDR3: CASRGTGGLDTEAFF
size: many; D: TRBD1; J: TRBJ2-7; V: TRBV5-1; DNA: TGCGCCAGCAGCTTCGACAGGGGAACGGGCGAGCAGTACTTC; CDR3: CASSFDRGTGEQYF
size: -; D: -; J: TRBJ2-1; V: TRBV7-3; DNA: TGTACCAGCAGCTTAGTGGGTTTGGCGGGCCATACCTACAATGAGCAGTTCTTC; CDR3: CTSSLVGLAGHTYNEQFF
size: many; D: TRBD1; J: TRBJ1-6; V: TRBV7-6; DNA: TGTGCCAGCAGCAGAACAGGGGATTCACCCCTCCACTTT; CDR3: CASSRTGDSPLHF
size: -; D: TRBD1; J: TRBJ1-1; V: TRBV19; DNA: TGTGCCAGTAGTCAAATGACAGGGGCGGACACTGAAGCTTTCTTT; CDR3: CASSQMTGADTEAFF
size: many; D: -; J: TRBJ1-5; V: TRBV30; DNA: TGTGCCTGGAGTTCGGGGGATGGGAATCAGCCCCAGCATTTT; CDR3: CAWSSGDGNQPQHF
size: many; D: TRBD1; J: TRBJ1-5; V: TRBV5-1; DNA: TGCGCCAGCAGCTTGGGGGGACAGGGACAGCCCCAGCATTTT; CDR3: CASSLGGQGQPQHF
size: -; D: -; J: TRBJ2-5; V: TRBV3-1; DNA: TGTGCCAGCAGTCAACTGCGGGGGACCCAGTACTTC; CDR3: CASSQLRGTQYF
size: -; D: -; J: TRBJ2-3; V: TRBV24-1; DNA: TGTGCCACCAGTGATTTCGACACAGATACGCAGTATTTT; CDR3: CATSDFDTDTQYF
size: -; D: -; J: TRBJ2-1; V: TRBV30; DNA: TGTGCCTGGAGTAGGGGCTGGGGGATCGAGGGTGAGCAGTTCTTC; CDR3: CAWSRGWGIEGEQFF
size: many; D: -; J: TRBJ2-1; V: TRBV3-1; DNA: TGTGCCAGCGGAACTTACAATGAGCAGTTCTTC; CDR3: CASGTYNEQFF
size: few; D: -; J: TRBJ1-2; V: TRBV6-2/TRBV6-3; DNA: TGTGCCAGCAGTCTAGCGCACTATGGCTACACCTTC; CDR3: CASSLAHYGYTF
size: many; D: -; J: TRBJ1-3; V: TRBV30; DNA: TGTGCCTGGAGTGTACGGCGGAGATTAGTCGGAAACACCATATATTTT; CDR3: CAWSVRRRLVGNTIYF
size: -; D: -; J: TRBJ2-2; V: TRBV6-5; DNA: TGTGCCAGCACTTACGGGAGCACCGGGGAGCTGTTTTTT; CDR3: CASTYGSTGELFF
size: many; D: TRBD2; J: TRBJ2-1; V: TRBV30; DNA: TGTGCCATGGAGACGATAGCGGGCTACAATGAGCAGTTCTTC; CDR3: CAMETIAGYNEQFF
size: many; D: TRBD2; J: TRBJ2-1; V: TRBV29-1; DNA: TGCAGCGTTGAAGAAAGTAGACTAGCGGGGGCCAATGAGCAGTTCTTC; CDR3: CSVEESRLAGANEQFF
size: many; D: -; J: TRBJ1-2; V: TRBV20-1; DNA: TGCAGTGGCGTCCAGGGGTACTATGGCTACACCTTC; CDR3: CSGVQGYYGYTF
size: few; D: -; J: TRBJ1-1; V: TRBV19; DNA: TGTGCCAGCCGCGGACAACCTGAAGCTTTCTTT; CDR3: CASRGQPEAFF
size: many; D: -; J: TRBJ1-1; V: TRBV20-1; DNA: TGCAGTGCTAGCCTGACAGGCATGAACACTGAAGCTTTCTTT; CDR3: CSASLTGMNTEAFF
size: -; D: -; J: TRBJ2-7; V: TRBV3-1; DNA: TGTGCCAGCAGCCATTCAATCGGTTTTTCCTACGAGCAGTACTTC; CDR3: CASSHSIGFSYEQYF
size: many; D: -; J: TRBJ1-1; V: TRBV5-1; DNA: TGCGCCAGCAGGCCCGGAAGGGGGGGACCTATGAACACTGAAGCTTTCTTT; CDR3: CASRPGRGGPMNTEAFF
size: -; D: TRBD2; J: TRBJ2-7; V: TRBV27; DNA: TGTGCCAGCAGCCCCCACCTAGCGGGAGCGTGCGAGCAGTACTTC; CDR3: CASSPHLAGACEQYF
size: few; D: -; J: TRBJ1-1; V: TRBV19; DNA: TGTGCCAGTAGTATAGATTTCCGAACGTGGCCCCCGGGCACTGAAGCTTTCTTT; CDR3: CASSIDFRTWPPGTEAFF
size: many; D: -; J: TRBJ1-6; V: TRBV30; DNA: TGTGCCTGGAGTGACCCGCCTTCACCCCTCCACTTT; CDR3: CAWSDPPSPLHF
size: -; D: TRBD2; J: TRBJ2-1; V: TRBV7-9; DNA: TGTGCCAGCAGCTTAGCGGCGGGAGACTACAATGAGCAGTTCTTC; CDR3: CASSLAAGDYNEQFF
size: many; D: TRBD1; J: TRBJ2-1; V: TRBV12-3/TRBV12-4; DNA: TGTGCCAGCAGTGCTCCGGGACAGAACTACAATGAGCAGTTCTTC; CDR3: CASSAPGQNYNEQFF
size: many; D: TRBD2; J: TRBJ2-3; V: TRBV7-2; DNA: TGTGCCAGCAGCTTCACTAGCGGCACAGATACGCAGTATTTT; CDR3: CASSFTSGTDTQYF
size: many; D: -; J: TRBJ1-1; V: TRBV27; DNA: TGTGCCAGCAGTTGGACGCTACTTGGGAACACTGAAGCTTTCTTT; CDR3: CASSWTLLGNTEAFF
size: few; D: -; J: TRBJ1-3; V: TRBV11-2; DNA: TGTGCCAGCAGCTTAAGTCGGGCTGGAAACACCATATATTTT; CDR3: CASSLSRAGNTIYF
size: -; D: -; J: TRBJ2-7; V: TRBV5-4; DNA: TGTGCCAGCAGCTTGGTAGCAGGGCGCTCCTACGAGCAGTACTTC; CDR3: CASSLVAGRSYEQYF
size: -; D: -; J: TRBJ2-7; V: TRBV5-1; DNA: TGCGCCAGCAGCTTGGAACCCGACTACGAGCAGTACTTC; CDR3: CASSLEPDYEQYF
size: many; D: -; J: TRBJ1-2; V: TRBV3-1; DNA: TGTGCCAGCAGCCAAGAGCAGATAGCCAACTATGGCTACACCTTC; CDR3: CASSQEQIANYGYTF
size: few; D: TRBD2; J: TRBJ2-7; V: TRBV6-5; DNA: TGTGCCAGCAGTTACTCGGGACTAGCGGAGTCCTACGAGCAGTACTTC; CDR3: CASSYSGLAESYEQYF
size: many; D: -; J: TRBJ1-5; V: TRBV6-9; DNA: TGTGCCAGCAGTTACAGGGATCAGCCCCAGCATTTT; CDR3: CASSYRDQPQHF
size: many; D: -; J: TRBJ1-2; V: TRBV7-9; DNA: TGTGCCAGCAGCTTGGTATTAGGGCTCTCGGCTAACTATGGCTACACCTTC; CDR3: CASSLVLGLSANYGYTF
size: -; D: -; J: TRBJ2-1; V: TRBV7-3; DNA: TGTGCCAGCAGCTTAGTGCGGTCTCCAGGGAATGAGCAGCTCTTC; CDR3: CASSLVRSPGNEQLF
size: many; D: TRBD2; J: TRBJ2-3; V: TRBV5-1; DNA: TGCGCCAGCCCAGGACTAGCGGGAGAACCAGATACGCAGTATTTT; CDR3: CASPGLAGEPDTQYF
size: many; D: -; J: TRBJ2-7; V: TRBV20-1; DNA: TGCAGTGCTAGAAGGCGTCCCTACGAGCAGTACTTC; CDR3: CSARRRPYEQYF
size: many; D: TRBD2; J: TRBJ2-7; V: TRBV6-1; DNA: TGTGCCAGCACGCTAATTATAGGGACTAGCGGGTGGCACGAGCAGTACTTC; CDR3: CASTLIIGTSGWHEQYF
size: many; D: TRBD1; J: TRBJ1-6; V: TRBV18; DNA: TGTGCCAGCTCACCCGGGACAGCGAATTCACCCCTCCACTTT; CDR3: CASSPGTANSPLHF
size: few; D: -; J: TRBJ2-2; V: TRBV20-1; DNA: TGCAGTGCTTCCCTAGGACGTGGCGGGGAGCTGTTTTTT; CDR3: CSASLGRGGELFF
size: -; D: -; J: TRBJ1-2; V: TRBV29-1; DNA: TGCAGCGTCGACTCCCACTATGGCTACACCTTC; CDR3: CSVDSHYGYTF
size: many; D: TRBD1; J: TRBJ1-5; V: TRBV10-3; DNA: TGTGCCATCAGTGTGGACAGGGGTAATCAGCCCCAGCATTTT; CDR3: CAISVDRGNQPQHF
size: -; D: TRBD1; J: TRBJ2-7; V: TRBV4-1; DNA: TGCGCCAGCAGCCAAGATGGTCTTGGACAGGGGGACTACGAGCAGTACTTC; CDR3: CASSQDGLGQGDYEQYF